This TCR beta chain came from a study of T cell repertoires in cytomegalovirus infection (dated by TCRdb to the late 2010s). For the study in its entirety: Because public TCR beta signatures pointed to carriage of CMV infection together with the matching HLA type, the HLA type of each donor mattered for the analysis. Study-level results and caveats: Cumulative frequency of public TCR beta family members discriminated carriers of CMV infection plus the relevant HLA type in this cohort and an independent roughly 340-donor cohort. The ex vivo response was dominated by HLA-C-restricted CMV-specific TCR beta clonotypes, and the single most frequent clonotype in two of eight donors was supplied by these HLA-C-restricted clonotypes.

The sequencer was an Illumina HiSeq 1500. The public reads were run again by TCRdb, first through fastp at Q25 and then through MiXCR, and only productive beta chains were kept. Rows are unified per CDR3 protein, each entry keeping the most common DNA and genes. Recorded for this sample are 150,000 to 200,000 distinct CDR3 sequences; about 28% of them occurred a single time. The ten largest clones take up 30% to 35% of the sample. As regards this clonotype: Its antigen is currently not known. Qualities for individual bases were not recorded, and no much larger clone is one base off.

The CDR3 sequence holds 12 residues, the cysteine and phenylalanine included. Only the CDR3 DNA stays, 36 bases, in frame from base 1. Trimming takes 4 bases from V and 3 bases from J, and the germline ends sit 4 bases apart. The germline V gene sets CDR1 to SNHLY and CDR2 to FYNNEI. Recombination joined TRBV2 with TRBJ2-1, with no D gene named confidently. The sequenced material came from PBMCs. The source is a human donor in good health (CMV status not recorded). Some clones in this sample may be carry-over from other donors' samples. The nucleotides are TGTGCCAGCAGTGCCGACTACAATGAGCAGTTCTTC. This encodes CASSADYNEQFF. With the rest looked up from the reference TRBV2 and TRBJ2-1 genes rather than sequenced, the full variable domain is EPEVTQTPSHQVTQMGQEVILRCVPISNHLYFYWYRQILGQKVEFLVSFYNNEISEKSEIFDDQFSVERPDGSNFTLKIRSTKLEDSAMYFCASSADYNEQFFGPGTRLTVL.